One sample yielded the 9 T cell receptor beta chains listed below, sequenced in a study of blood T cells in healthy people across ages. Next came a second PCR, run for roughly 6 to 11 cycles, which used a sample-barcoded 5' primer along with a J-beta primer mix. TCRdb used MiXCR to reprocess the 5' RACE reads, holding one entry per CDR3 protein. There are 750,000 or so distinct CDR3 sequences in the sample; roughly 25% occur only once, and under 10% lies in the top ten. The data also belong to a second study, concerning T cells of mothers and their children.

The sequenced sample was blood. These receptors were taken from a boy aged 10-17 years in good health.

The chain links TRBV29-1 to TRBJ2-6; 12 bases fit TRBD1. From germline, CDR1 is SQVTM and CDR2 ANQGSEA. The CDR3 is 15 residues long. J was trimmed by 3 bases and V by 6 bases; bases with no gene match: 3. CDR3 sequence: CSVGTGGFGANVLTF. As DNA, the CDR3 is TGCAGCGTGGGGACAGGGGGCTTTGGGGCCAACGTCCTGACTTTC.

The chain recombines TRBV9 with TRBJ2-1; TRBD2 might be the D (6 bases). Trimming left V 2 bases short and J 2 bases short, with 11 bases between. The CDR3 has 15 residues. The germline gives CDR1 SGDLS, CDR2 YYNGEE. CDR3 in amino acids: CASSVLGGTYNEQFF. CDR3 bases: TGTGCCAGCAGCGTTTTAGGAGGGACCTACAATGAGCAGTTCTTC.

The table lists this clonotype with many counts. The J gene is TRBJ2-2, the V gene TRBV5-6; 9 nucleotides align to TRBD1. The germline V gene encodes CDR1 SGHDT and CDR2 YYEEEE. The CDR3 loop spans 15 amino acids. With V trimmed by 0 bases and J by 3 bases, 0 bases remained unmatched. The CDR3 region has the DNA TGTGCCAGCAGCTTGGGACAGGGGGACACCGGGGAGCTGTTTTTT. Translating gives CASSLGQGDTGELFF.

V usage is TRBV24-1 and J usage is TRBJ2-3, with TRBD2 as a possible D gene (5 bases). Deletions cut 8 bases from V and 0 bases from J, with 11 bases between. The CDR3 is 14 amino acids. CDR1 and CDR2 from the germline V gene are KGHDR and SFDVKD. As DNA, the CDR3 is TGTGCCACCAAGGGCGGGCTAAGCACAGATACGCAGTATTTT. This translates into CATKGGLSTDTQYF.

For this clonotype: Germline and junction disagree at one end, which may indicate a read error. The chain employs TRBV10-3 and TRBJ2-5, with 8 bases identical to TRBD1. CDR3 length equals 15 residues. Germline CDR1 and CDR2: ENHRY and SYGVKD. DNA for the CDR3: TGCGCCATCAGATCGGGGCAGGGGGCTTTTGAGACCCAGTACTTC. Protein product: CAIRSGQGAFETQYF.

The rearrangement links TRBV4-3 to TRBJ2-1, with D possibly TRBD2 on 5 matching bases. Judging by the DNA end, TRBJ2-7 fits better; the J call may be wrong. This CDR3 comprises 15 residues. Germline V gives CDR1 LGHNA, CDR2 YSLEER. CDR3 protein: CASSQETGKVHEQYF. In DNA, the CDR3 is TGCGCCAGCAGCCAAGAGACGGGGAAGGTCCACGAGCAGTACTTC.

The gene calls are TRBV5-1 and TRBJ2-2; no definite D call. V was pared by 0 bases and J by 0 bases, with 9 bases between. The CDR3 extends over 16 amino acids. Germline CDR1 and CDR2: SGHRS and YFSETQ. CDR3 bases: TGCGCCAGCAGCTTGGATGGTACCTCGAACACCGGGGAGCTGTTTTTT. Its protein product is CASSLDGTSNTGELFF.

The V gene is TRBV18, the J gene TRBJ2-3; 13 positions agree with TRBD2. The CDR3 loop spans 18 amino acids. The J segment lost 4 bases and the V segment lost 3 bases, leaving 10 bases of the junction unmatched. Germline CDR1 is KGHSH and CDR2 is LQKENI. CDR3 sequence: CASSPAKGLAGNADTQYF. CDR3 bases: TGTGCCAGCTCACCTGCTAAGGGACTAGCGGGAAACGCAGATACGCAGTATTTT.

The chain couples TRBV7-9 to TRBJ2-5, with TRBD2 matching 7 bases. Near its end, the DNA agrees better with TRBJ2-7, so the J call may be wrong. Germline CDR1 and CDR2: SEHNR and FQNEAQ (reference sequence). The CDR3 totals 14 residues. CDR3 loop: CASSLVVGLDEQYF. CDR3 DNA: TGTGCCAGCAGCTTAGTGGTAGGACTAGACGAGCAGTACTTC.